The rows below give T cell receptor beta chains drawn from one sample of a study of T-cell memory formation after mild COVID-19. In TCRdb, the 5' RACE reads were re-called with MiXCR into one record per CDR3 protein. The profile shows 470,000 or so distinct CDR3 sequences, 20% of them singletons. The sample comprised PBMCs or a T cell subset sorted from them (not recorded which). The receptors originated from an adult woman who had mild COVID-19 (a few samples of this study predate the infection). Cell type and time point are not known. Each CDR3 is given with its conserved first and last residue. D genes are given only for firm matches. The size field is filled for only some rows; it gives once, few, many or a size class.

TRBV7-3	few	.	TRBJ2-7	CASSAVGNSYEQYF	TGTGCCAGCAGCGCCGTTGGGAACTCCTACGAGCAGTACTTC
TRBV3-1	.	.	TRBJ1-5	CASSQDMGTRLPQHF	TGTGCCAGCAGCCAAGATATGGGGACGAGGTTGCCCCAGCATTTT
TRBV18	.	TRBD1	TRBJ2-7	CASSPTLMDRNYEQYF	TGTGCCAGCTCACCAACGCTCATGGACAGGAACTACGAGCAGTACTTC
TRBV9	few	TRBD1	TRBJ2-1	CASGTGDNNEQFF	TGTGCCAGCGGGACAGGGGATAACAATGAGCAGTTCTTC
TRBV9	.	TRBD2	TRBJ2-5	CASSPGGAQETQYF	TGTGCCAGCAGCCCCGGGGGGGCCCAAGAGACCCAGTACTTC
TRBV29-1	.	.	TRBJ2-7	CSVRQHYEQYF	TGCAGCGTCAGACAGCACTACGAGCAGTACTTC
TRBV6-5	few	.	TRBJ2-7	CASSYSPAETYSYEQYF	TGTGCCAGCAGTTACTCGCCGGCAGAAACCTACTCCTACGAGCAGTACTTC
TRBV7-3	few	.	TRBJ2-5	CASSLNPTQETQYF	TGTGCCAGCAGCTTAAATCCGACCCAAGAGACCCAGTACTTC
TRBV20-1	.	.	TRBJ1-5	CSAKTGTYSNQPQHF	TGCAGTGCTAAAACAGGGACGTATAGCAATCAGCCCCAGCATTTT
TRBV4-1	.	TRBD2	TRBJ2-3	CASSRSGGPSTDTQYF	TGCGCCAGCAGCCGGTCGGGGGGGCCAAGCACAGATACGCAGTATTTT
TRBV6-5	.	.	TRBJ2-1	CASFGSSYNEQFF	TGTGCCAGCTTCGGGAGCTCCTACAATGAGCAGTTCTTC
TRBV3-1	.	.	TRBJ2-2	CASDNSHTGELFF	TGTGCCAGTGACAACAGCCACACCGGGGAGCTGTTTTTT
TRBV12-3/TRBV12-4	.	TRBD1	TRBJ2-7	CASSTGTGFNEQYF	TGTGCCAGCAGTACCGGGACAGGGTTTAACGAGCAGTACTTC
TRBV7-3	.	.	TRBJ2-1	CASSFTGGSPLNEQFF	TGTGCCAGCAGCTTCACCGGTGGTTCCCCATTGAATGAGCAGTTCTTC
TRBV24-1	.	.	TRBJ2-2	CATSDLPPNTGELFF	TGTGCCACCAGTGATTTGCCACCCAACACCGGGGAGCTGTTTTTT
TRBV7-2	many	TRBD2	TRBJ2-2	CASSSPGLAGVITGELFF	TGTGCCAGCAGCTCTCCGGGACTAGCGGGAGTGATCACCGGGGAGCTGTTTTTT
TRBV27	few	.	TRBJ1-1	CASRLAGLNTEAFF	TGTGCCAGCAGACTTGCAGGGCTGAACACTGAAGCTTTCTTT
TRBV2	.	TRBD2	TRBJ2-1	CASSGTSGPTYNEQFF	TGTGCCAGCAGTGGGACTAGCGGGCCGACCTACAATGAGCAGTTCTTC
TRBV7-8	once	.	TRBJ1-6	CASSLESSYKSPLHF	TGTGCCAGCAGCTTGGAAAGCTCCTATAAGTCACCCCTCCACTTT
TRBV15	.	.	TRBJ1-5	CATSRVGTDQPQHF	TGTGCCACCAGCAGGGTTGGGACTGATCAGCCCCAGCATTTT
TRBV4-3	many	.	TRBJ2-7	CASSQQASEKYEQYF	TGCGCCAGCAGCCAGCAGGCTAGCGAGAAGTACGAGCAGTACTTC
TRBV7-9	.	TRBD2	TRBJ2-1	CASSLGGLADYNEQFF	TGTGCCAGCAGCTTAGGAGGACTAGCGGACTACAATGAGCAGTTCTTC
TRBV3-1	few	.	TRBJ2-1	CASSQSDTGTYNEQFF	TGTGCCAGCAGCCAATCCGACACTGGAACCTACAATGAGCAGTTCTTC
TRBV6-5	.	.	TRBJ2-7	CASSYSVTGPYEQYF	TGTGCCAGCAGTTACTCAGTGACAGGACCCTACGAGCAGTACTTC
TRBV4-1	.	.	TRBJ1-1	CASSQDWRTEAFF	TGCGCCAGCAGCCAAGATTGGCGGACTGAAGCTTTCTTT
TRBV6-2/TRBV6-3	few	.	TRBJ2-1	CASSPPAFNEQFF	TGTGCCAGCAGTCCCCCAGCGTTCAATGAGCAGTTCTTC
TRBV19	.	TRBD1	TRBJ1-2	CASTADRGYYGYTF	TGTGCCAGTACAGCCGACAGGGGCTACTATGGCTACACCTTC
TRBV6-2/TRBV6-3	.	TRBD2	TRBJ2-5	CATTYRGRVGETQYF	TGTGCCACTACGTACCGGGGGAGGGTTGGAGAGACCCAGTACTTC
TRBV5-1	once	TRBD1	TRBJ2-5	CASSWADRDQETQYF	TGCGCCAGCAGCTGGGCCGACAGGGACCAAGAGACCCAGTACTTC
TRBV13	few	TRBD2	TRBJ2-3	CASSLENAVAGGPTDTQYF	TGTGCCAGCAGCTTAGAAAATGCGGTAGCGGGAGGGCCTACAGATACGCAGTATTTT
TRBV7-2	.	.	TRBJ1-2	CASSSLGSYYGYTF	TGTGCCAGCAGCTCCTTAGGGAGCTACTATGGCTACACCTTC
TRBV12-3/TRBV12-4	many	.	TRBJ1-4	CASSPPGLNNEKLFF	TGTGCCAGCAGCCCACCGGGACTGAATAATGAAAAACTGTTTTTT
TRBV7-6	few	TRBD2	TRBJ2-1	CASSPSSGGALYNEQFF	TGTGCCAGCAGCCCCTCTAGCGGGGGGGCTCTGTACAATGAGCAGTTCTTC
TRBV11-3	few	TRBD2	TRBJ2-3	CASSSYGVRGSAGQYF	TGTGCCAGCAGCTCCTATGGGGTTCGCGGGAGCGCAGGGCAGTATTTT
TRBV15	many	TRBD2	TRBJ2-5	CATRTASGGRTQETQYF	TGTGCCACCCGGACGGCTAGCGGGGGGCGTACCCAAGAGACCCAGTACTTC
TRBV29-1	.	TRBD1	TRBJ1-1	CSVAGTKTGRTEAFF	TGCAGCGTTGCCGGAACGAAGACAGGGAGGACTGAAGCTTTCTTT
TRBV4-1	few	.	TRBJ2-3	CASSQDLADTQYF	TGCGCCAGCAGCCAAGATTTGGCAGATACGCAGTATTTT
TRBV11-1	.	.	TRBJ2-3	CASSFSSDTQYF	TGTGCCAGCAGCTTCTCGTCGGATACGCAGTATTTT
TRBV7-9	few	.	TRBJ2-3	CASSPPEYTQYF	TGTGCCAGCAGCCCCCCCGAATATACGCAGTATTTT
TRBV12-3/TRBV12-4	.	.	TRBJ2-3	CASRFSTDTQYF	TGTGCCAGCAGGTTTAGCACAGATACGCAGTATTTT
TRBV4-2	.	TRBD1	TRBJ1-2	CASSHEDGTGYGYTF	TGTGCCAGCAGCCACGAAGATGGGACAGGCTATGGCTACACCTTC
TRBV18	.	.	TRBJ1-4	CASSPAAGDNEKLFF	TGTGCCAGCTCACCGGCGGCAGGTGATAATGAAAAACTGTTTTTT
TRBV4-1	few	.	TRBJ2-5	CASSQAGVLQETQYF	TGCGCCAGCAGCCAAGCGGGGGTACTTCAAGAGACCCAGTACTTC
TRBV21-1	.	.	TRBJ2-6	CASSKVGGSGANVLTF	TGTGCCAGCAGCAAAGTAGGGGGCTCCGGGGCCAACGTCCTGACTTTC
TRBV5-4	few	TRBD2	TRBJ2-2	CASSLPTLAGGPVGELFF	TGTGCCAGCAGCTTGCCGACTCTAGCGGGAGGGCCTGTCGGGGAGCTGTTTTTT
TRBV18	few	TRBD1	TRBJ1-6	CASSPYSGTGNSPLHF	TGTGCCAGCTCACCTTACTCCGGGACAGGGAATTCACCCCTCCACTTT
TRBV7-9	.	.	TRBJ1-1	CASSLGGALNTEAFF	TGTGCCAGCAGCTTAGGGGGGGCCCTGAACACTGAAGCTTTCTTT
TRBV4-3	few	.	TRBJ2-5	CASSQDLMYTQYF	TGCGCCAGCAGCCAAGATTTGATGTATACCCAGTACTTC
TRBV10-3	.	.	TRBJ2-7	CAISESLDGSYEQYF	TGTGCCATCAGTGAGTCCCTTGACGGCTCCTACGAGCAGTACTTC
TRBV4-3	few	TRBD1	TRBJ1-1	CASSRTGGVTEAFF	TGCGCCAGCAGCCGAACAGGGGGGGTCACTGAAGCTTTCTTT
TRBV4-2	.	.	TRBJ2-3	CASSQGDTSNTQYF	TGTGCCAGCAGCCAAGGGGACACCTCGAATACGCAGTATTTT
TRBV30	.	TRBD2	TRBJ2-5	CAWSSGGSRETQYF	TGTGCCTGGAGTTCGGGGGGGAGCCGGGAGACCCAGTACTTC
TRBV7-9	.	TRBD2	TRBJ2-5	CASSATSGGARETQYF	TGTGCCAGCAGCGCGACTAGCGGGGGGGCCCGGGAGACCCAGTACTTC
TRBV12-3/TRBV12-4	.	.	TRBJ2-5	CASSLWSSGETQYF	TGTGCCAGCAGTTTATGGTCTTCGGGGGAGACCCAGTACTTC